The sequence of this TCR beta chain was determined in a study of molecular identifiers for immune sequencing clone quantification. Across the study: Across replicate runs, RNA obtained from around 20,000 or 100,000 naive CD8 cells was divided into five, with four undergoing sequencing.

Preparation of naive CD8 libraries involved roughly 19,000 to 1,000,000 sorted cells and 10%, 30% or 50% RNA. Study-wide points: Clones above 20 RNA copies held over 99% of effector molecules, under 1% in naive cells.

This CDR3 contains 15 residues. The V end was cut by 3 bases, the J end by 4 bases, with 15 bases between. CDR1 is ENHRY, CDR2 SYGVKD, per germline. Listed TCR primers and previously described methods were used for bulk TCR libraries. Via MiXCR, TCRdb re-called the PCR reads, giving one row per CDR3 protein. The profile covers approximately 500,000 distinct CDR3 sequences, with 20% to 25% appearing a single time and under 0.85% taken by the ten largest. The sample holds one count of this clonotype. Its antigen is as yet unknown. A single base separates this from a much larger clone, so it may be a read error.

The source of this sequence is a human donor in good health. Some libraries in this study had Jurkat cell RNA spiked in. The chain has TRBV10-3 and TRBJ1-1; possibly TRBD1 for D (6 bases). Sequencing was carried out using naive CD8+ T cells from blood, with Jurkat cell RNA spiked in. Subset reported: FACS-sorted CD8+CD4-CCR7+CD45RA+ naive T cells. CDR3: CAISDLGRGVTEAFF. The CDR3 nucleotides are TGTGCCATCAGTGATCTGGGCAGGGGTGTCACTGAAGCTTTCTTT.